The clone carrying this T cell receptor beta chain was detected once. The CDR3 loop spans 14 amino acids. Germline V gives CDR1 MNHEY, CDR2 SVGAGI. With 2 bases removed from V and 4 bases from J, the gap between germline ends came to 11 bases. Original handling: Reference gene primer amplification in the assay estimated nucleated cell counts. Profiling relied on immunoSEQ multiplex PCR, and the TCRdb table lists in-frame clones only, not all of them. That table gives V, J and clone size, and the DNA gave D and trimming. The repertoire holds about 330,000 clones, with roughly nine tenths as singletons. This sample is part of a study of blood T cell repertoires in COVID-19.

The clonotype originates from a woman in her twenties or thirties who had recovered from COVID-19. Sequenced: PBMCs or T cells enriched from blood (not recorded which). The V call is TRBV6-5, the J call TRBJ1-1; maybe TRBD1 (5 bases). The CDR3 DNA reads as TGTGCCAGCAGTTACCAGGGTATGGGCACTGAAGCTTTCTTT. This encodes CASSYQGMGTEAFF.